The 30 T cell receptor beta chains reported below all come from one sample, sequenced in a study of cytomegalovirus exposure and HLA in healthy donors. The PCR made use of 60 Vbeta and 13 Jbeta primers. Method: immunoSEQ multiplex PCR; TCRdb's copy keeps in-frame clones and lacks some. Of around 120,000 clones in the sample, 65% to 85% were seen once. Sequences were obtained from PBMCs. The receptors shown here come from a man aged 45-65 years in good health and CMV-seronegative.

The rearrangement uses TRBV4-1 and TRBJ1-1; 7 positions match TRBD1. V trimming: 3 bases; J trimming: 11 bases; junction bases outside the gene matches: 9. The CDR3 extends over 13 amino acids. CDR1 is MGHRA, CDR2 YSYEKL, per germline. CDR3 amino acids: CASSQADRVWAFF. CDR3 DNA sequence: TGCGCCAGCAGCCAGGCCGACAGGGTGTGGGCTTTCTTT.

The chain combines TRBV7-2 with TRBJ2-3, with D possibly being TRBD2 (5 bases). Trimming removed 5 bases at V and 6 bases at J, with 12 bases between. CDR1 and CDR2 from the germline V gene are SGHTA and FQGNSA. The CDR3 sequence is 13 residues long. In DNA, the CDR3 is TGTGCCAGCAGCCCGAGGGTATCCGATACGCAGTATTTT. As protein: CASSPRVSDTQYF. The full variable domain, in which reference TRBV7-2 and TRBJ2-3 provide the parts outside the CDR3, is GAGVSQSPSNKVTEKGKDVELRCDPISGHTALYWYRQSLGQGLEFLIYFQGNSAPDKSGLPSDRFSAERTGGSVSTLTIQRTQQEDSAVYLCASSPRVSDTQYFGPGTRLTVL.

This clone was picked up a small number of times. The chain links TRBV7-9 to TRBJ2-7, with a tentative D call TRBD2 (5 bases). V was clipped by 5 bases and J by 2 bases, with 10 bases between them. The CDR3 covers 13 residues. CDR1 SEHNR and CDR2 FQNEAQ come from the germline V gene (reference sequence). CDR3 protein: CASSTGGPYEQYF. DNA for the CDR3: TGTGCCAGCAGCACCGGAGGCCCCTACGAGCAGTACTTC.

V and J are TRBV2 and TRBJ2-7; 11 nucleotides agree with TRBD2. V trimming: 8 bases; J trimming: 2 bases; junction bases outside the gene matches: 5. This CDR3 spans 14 amino acids. CDR1 and CDR2 (germline): SNHLY, FYNNEI. Here the CDR3 reads CASRATSGAYEQYF. The CDR3 DNA sequence: TGTGCCAGCCGTGCGACTAGCGGGGCCTACGAGCAGTACTTC.

The sample holds a few counts of this clone. The CDR3 here is CASSEGRPSGNTIYF. As DNA, the CDR3 is TGTGCCAGCAGTGAGGGGAGGCCCTCTGGAAACACCATATATTTT. This rearrangement joins TRBV2 to TRBJ1-3, with D unclear. Deletions cut 3 bases from V and 0 bases from J, with 9 bases between. CDR1 and CDR2 (germline): SNHLY, FYNNEI. CDR3 length equals 15 residues.

The genes are TRBV21-1 and TRBJ2-7; the table gives TRBD1 as D, unverified against the DNA. TRBV21-1 is tagged as a pseudogene. The CDR3 is 16 residues long. As DNA, the CDR3 is TGTGCCAGCAGCAAAGGGGGCCAGGGCTGTACCTACGAGCAGTACTTC. Translating gives CASSKGGQGCTYEQYF.

The genes are TRBV27 and TRBJ1-1; D possibly corresponds to TRBD1 (6 bases). The V gene's germline CDR1 is MNHEY and CDR2 SMNVEV (reference sequence). There are 13 residues in the CDR3. Trimming removed 8 bases at V and 1 base at J, with 11 bases between. CDR3 sequence reads: CASGGGANTEAFF. The CDR3 DNA reads TGTGCCAGCGGTGGGGGGGCGAACACTGAAGCTTTCTTT.

This clone has only a few counts. This rearrangement joins TRBV7-3 to TRBJ2-2; 13 bases are a match to TRBD2. After removal of 4 bases from V and 7 bases from J, the junction contained 15 bases not matched to a gene. This CDR3 contains 19 residues. CDR1 and CDR2 (germline): SGHTA, FQGTGA. In DNA form, the CDR3 reads TGTGCCAGCAGCTCACTCCCCGGACTAGCGGGAGTTCTGGTCGGGGAGCTGTTTTTT. As protein: CASSSLPGLAGVLVGELFF.

This sequence joins TRBV28 and TRBJ2-7, with 7 bases fitting TRBD2. The germline V gene encodes CDR1 MDHEN and CDR2 SYDVKM. This CDR3 is 15 amino acids long. In DNA form, the CDR3 reads TGTGCTAGCGCACCGGGAGGCAGGGTGGCTTACGAGCAGTACTTC. Translated, it gives CASAPGGRVAYEQYF.

This clone was seen a handful of times. The CDR3 DNA reads as TGTGCCAGCAGTTTTGTGAGGGCGGGGGTGATAAAGGGTGAAAAACTGTTTTTT. This codes for CASSFVRAGVIKGEKLFF. This chain links TRBV28 with TRBJ1-4; D is perhaps TRBD1 (5 bases). V was clipped by 3 bases and J by 7 bases, with 24 bases between them. This CDR3 region has 18 residues. Germline CDR1 and CDR2: MDHEN and SYDVKM.

This chain joins TRBV5-6 and TRBJ2-1; D is perhaps TRBD2 (5 bases). The V gene lost 0 bases and the J gene lost 2 bases, with 6 bases spanning the gap. The CDR3 loop spans 14 amino acids. Germline V lookup: CDR1 SGHDT, CDR2 YYEEEE. CDR3 sequence: CASSLEGAYNEQFF. CDR3 coding DNA: TGTGCCAGCAGCTTGGAGGGAGCCTACAATGAGCAGTTCTTC.

The chain is built from TRBV27 and TRBJ2-7, with 10 positions matching TRBD2. The germline V gene encodes CDR1 MNHEY and CDR2 SMNVEV (reference sequence). CDR3 length: 14 residues. Trimming removed 8 bases from V and 6 bases from J; junction bases left unmatched: 10. The CDR3 nucleotides are TGTGCCAGCCTACCTAGCGGGAGCGTCAGCGAGCAGTACTTC. Residues: CASLPSGSVSEQYF.

This clone appeared once. The J gene is TRBJ2-7, the V gene TRBV5-1; D gene ambiguous. V dropped 0 bases and J dropped 5 bases, with 9 bases sitting between them. The CDR3 consists of 13 residues. Germline CDR1 is SGHRS and CDR2 is YFSETQ. For the CDR3, the DNA is TGCGCCAGCAGCTTGGGTCCCGGAGACGAGCAGTACTTC. Its protein product is CASSLGPGDEQYF.

The rearrangement joins TRBV15 to TRBJ2-7; perhaps TRBD2 as D (6 bases). The CDR3 covers 12 residues. Deletions cut 3 bases from V and 7 bases from J, with 10 bases between. Germline loops: CDR1 LNHNV, CDR2 YYDKDF (reference sequence). The CDR3: CATSSKGGEQYF. The CDR3 DNA sequence: TGTGCCACCAGCAGTAAGGGAGGTGAGCAGTACTTC. Full variable domain (missing parts from reference TRBV15 and TRBJ2-7): DAMVIQNPRYQVTQFGKPVTLSCSQTLNHNVMYWYQQKSSQAPKLLFHYYDKDFNNEADTPDNFQSRRPNTSFCFLDIRSPGLGDTAMYLCATSSKGGEQYFGPGTRLTVT.

The chain has TRBV4-1 and TRBJ1-1; D ambiguous. The V and J ends lost 0 bases and 3 bases respectively, with 11 bases between them. Germline CDR1 reads MGHRA; CDR2 reads YSYEKL. The CDR3 has 15 amino acids. The CDR3 is CASSQDRQAHTEAFF. The CDR3 DNA reads TGCGCCAGCAGCCAAGACAGGCAGGCCCACACTGAAGCTTTCTTT.

CDR3 protein: CASSSSDRKLHGYTF. CDR3 bases: TGTGCCAGCAGTTCCTCGGACAGAAAGCTCCATGGCTACACCTTC. The V gene is TRBV28, the J gene TRBJ1-2; tentative D call: TRBD1 (6 bases). The V gene lost 4 bases and the J gene lost 6 bases, with 18 bases spanning the gap. This CDR3 is 15 amino acids long. Germline V gives CDR1 MDHEN, CDR2 SYDVKM.

V gene TRBV28 combines with J gene TRBJ2-7; no clear D gene. Trimming left V 1 base short and J 5 bases short, with 12 bases between. This CDR3 contains 14 residues. Germline CDR1 MDHEN, CDR2 SYDVKM. CDR3 loop: CASSLSPVINEQYF. The CDR3 bases are TGTGCCAGCAGTTTATCTCCGGTTATCAACGAGCAGTACTTC.

The genes are TRBV5-4 and TRBJ1-6; D is perhaps TRBD1 (5 bases). V was pared by 4 bases and J by 7 bases, with 9 bases between. This CDR3 region has 13 residues. The V gene's germline CDR1 is SGHNT and CDR2 YYREEE (reference sequence). The CDR3 DNA reads TGTGCCAGCAGCCTCGACAGAAATTCACCCCTCCACTTT. Encoded protein: CASSLDRNSPLHF.

This clone has only one observation. The chain links TRBV4-3 to TRBJ2-2; 10 bases align to TRBD2. Per germline, CDR1 LGHNA and CDR2 YSLEER. The CDR3 is made up of 15 amino acids. With V trimmed by 1 base and J by 4 bases, 0 bases remained unmatched. The CDR3 here is CASSQVAGGTGELFF. As DNA, the CDR3 is TGCGCCAGCAGCCAAGTAGCGGGAGGCACCGGGGAGCTGTTTTTT.

The rearrangement links TRBV6-5 to TRBJ2-6; a weak D match, TRBD1 (5 bases). V lost 7 bases and J 2 bases, leaving 9 bases between the germline ends. Germline lookup yields CDR1 MNHEY and CDR2 SVGAGI. The CDR3 extends over 14 amino acids. This CDR3 is CASIGATGANVLTF. CDR3 nucleotide sequence: TGTGCCAGCATAGGGGCGACTGGGGCCAACGTCCTGACTTTC.

This clone came up a few times. The CDR3 sequence is CASSSSIFRVRGYTF. In nucleotides, the CDR3 is TGTGCCAGCAGCTCTTCCATTTTCAGGGTCCGTGGCTACACCTTC. The chain recombines TRBV9 with TRBJ1-2; a weak D match, TRBD1 (5 bases). This CDR3 is 15 amino acids long. Germline assignment: CDR1 SGDLS and CDR2 YYNGEE. Between the trimmed V and J ends, which lost 4 bases and 7 bases, there was a span of 20 bases.

The V call is TRBV7-2, the J call TRBJ2-3, with a tentative D call TRBD2 (6 bases). CDR3 size: 13 residues. The germline gives CDR1 SGHTA, CDR2 FQGNSA. Trimming removed 5 bases from V and 4 bases from J, with 10 bases in between. DNA for the CDR3: TGTGCCAGCAGCCTGGGGACTGCAGATACGCAGTATTTT. Translated, it gives CASSLGTADTQYF.

This clone was counted a few times. V usage is TRBV6-1 and J usage is TRBJ1-4; 10 bases line up with TRBD1. CDR1 and CDR2 from the germline V gene are MNHNS and SASEGT. Germline trimming cut 4 bases from V and 8 bases from J; bases unmatched to any gene: 7. This CDR3 is built from 15 residues. CDR3: CASSGTGQGREKLFF. The CDR3 DNA is TGTGCCAGCAGTGGCACGGGACAGGGGAGAGAAAAACTGTTTTTT.

CDR3 bases: TGCGCCAGCAGCCATGCCGGGACAGGGGGGTACAATGAGCAGTTCTTC. Translated: CASSHAGTGGYNEQFF. V and J are TRBV4-1 and TRBJ2-1; 11 bases agree with TRBD1. After removal of 3 bases from V and 4 bases from J, the junction contained 5 bases not matched to a gene. Germline CDR1 MGHRA, CDR2 YSYEKL. The CDR3 is 16 amino acids.

The V call is TRBV18, the J call TRBJ1-3, with D uncertain. CDR1 KGHSH and CDR2 LQKENI come from the germline V gene. The CDR3 runs to 14 residues. The V and J ends lost 3 bases and 8 bases respectively, with 14 bases between them. The CDR3 is CASSPRTVGDTIYF. The CDR3 DNA reads as TGTGCCAGCTCACCGCGAACGGTCGGGGACACCATATATTTT.

This sequence joins TRBV7-3 and TRBJ2-1, with TRBD2 matching 14 bases. Germline CDR1 reads SGHTA; CDR2 reads FQGTGA. The CDR3 consists of 17 residues. Trimming cost V 2 bases and J 8 bases; bases outside gene matches: 8. As DNA, the CDR3 is TGTGCCAGCAGCTTAGGTCCGGGACTAGCGGGGGACCATGAGCAGTTCTTC. This codes for CASSLGPGLAGDHEQFF. Full variable domain (outside the CDR3, taken from reference TRBV7-3 and TRBJ2-1): GAGVSQTPSNKVTEKGKYVELRCDPISGHTALYWYRQSLGQGPEFLIYFQGTGAADDSGLPNDRFFAVRPEGSVSTLKIQRTERGDSAVYLCASSLGPGLAGDHEQFFGPGTRLTVL.

This clone was seen only once. CDR3 nucleotide sequence: TGTGCCAGCAGCTTCGGGACAGGCGGGCAAGCTTTCTTT. Translating gives CASSFGTGGQAFF. V usage is TRBV5-4 and J usage is TRBJ1-1, with 8 bases that match TRBD1. Germline CDR1 and CDR2: SGHNT and YYREEE (reference sequence). Trimming at V came to 2 bases and at J to 9 bases, leaving 6 bases not matched to a gene. This CDR3 region has 13 residues.

CDR3 DNA: TGCGCCAGCAGGCGACAGGGGTGGGATCAGCCCCAGCATTTT. Protein: CASRRQGWDQPQHF. The chain uses TRBV4-1 and TRBJ1-5, with 8 bases matching TRBD1. J lost 5 bases, V lost 6 bases, and 6 bases had no gene match. The CDR3 contains 14 residues. Per germline, CDR1 MGHRA and CDR2 YSYEKL.

The chain employs TRBV5-6 and TRBJ2-1; D remains ambiguous. The CDR3 runs to 15 residues. Trimming left V 4 bases short and J 8 bases short, with 19 bases between. Germline V lookup: CDR1 SGHDT, CDR2 YYEEEE. CDR3 residues: CASSLYGDPADEQFF. The CDR3 nucleotides read TGTGCCAGCAGCCTCTATGGTGACCCCGCGGATGAGCAGTTCTTC.

This clone was detected only once. The CDR3 DNA follows: TGCAGTTCCGGGACAGGGGCCACCGGGGAGCTGTTTTTT. Amino acids: CSSGTGATGELFF. The V and J genes are TRBV29-1 and TRBJ2-2, with 10 positions matching TRBD1. Germline V gene data show CDR1 as SQVTM and CDR2 as ANQGSEA. The CDR3 loop spans 13 amino acids.